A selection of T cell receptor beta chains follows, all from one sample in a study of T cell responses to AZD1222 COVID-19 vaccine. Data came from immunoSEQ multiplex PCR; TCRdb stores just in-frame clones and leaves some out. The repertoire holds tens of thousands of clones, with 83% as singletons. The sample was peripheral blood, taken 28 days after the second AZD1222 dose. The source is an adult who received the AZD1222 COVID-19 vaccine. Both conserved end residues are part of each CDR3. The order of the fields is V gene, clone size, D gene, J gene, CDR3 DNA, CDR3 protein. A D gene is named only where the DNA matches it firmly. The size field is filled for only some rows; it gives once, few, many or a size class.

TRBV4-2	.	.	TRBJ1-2	TGTGCCAGCAGCCAAGTTGAGGGCGATGGCTACACCTTC	CASSQVEGDGYTF
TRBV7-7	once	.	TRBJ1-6	TGTGCCAGCAGCCGGACAGACTTTTCACCCCTCCACTTT	CASSRTDFSPLHF
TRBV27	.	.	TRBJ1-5	TGTGCCAGCAGTTTGGGCAGCAATCAGCCCCAGCATTTT	CASSLGSNQPQHF
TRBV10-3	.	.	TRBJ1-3	TGTGCCATCAGTGAGTCGGTCGCAGGGAGTGGAAACACCATATATTTT	CAISESVAGSGNTIYF
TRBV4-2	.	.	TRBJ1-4	TGTGCCAGCAGCACCCGGACGGGGGAGTTGGCAACTAATGAAAAACTGTTTTTT	CASSTRTGELATNEKLFF
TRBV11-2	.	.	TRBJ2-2	TGTGCCACCATCCCTGACAGGTTTTCGAACACCGGGGAGCTGTTTTTT	CATIPDRFSNTGELFF
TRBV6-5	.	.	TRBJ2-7	TGTGCCAGCAGTTACTCGAGGGCAGGCTCCTACGAGCAGTACTTC	CASSYSRAGSYEQYF
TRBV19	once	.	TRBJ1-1	TGTGCCAGTAGTCTACAGGGATCTTGGACTGAAGCTTTCTTT	CASSLQGSWTEAFF
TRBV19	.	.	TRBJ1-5	TGTGCCAGTAGTATACCTTCTTGGGACGAGCAGCCCCAGCATTTT	CASSIPSWDEQPQHF
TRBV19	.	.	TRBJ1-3	TGTGCCAGTAGTAATGGGGGTGGCGGAAACACCATATATTTT	CASSNGGGGNTIYF
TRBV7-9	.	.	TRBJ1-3	TGTGCCAGCAGCTTTGGCAGGGGCTCTGGAAACACCATATATTTT	CASSFGRGSGNTIYF
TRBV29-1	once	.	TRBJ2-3	TGCAGCGTTGAAGAAGGGTCTAACGTCGGGTATTTT	CSVEEGSNVGYF
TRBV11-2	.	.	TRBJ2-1	TGTGCCAGCAGCTACGCGGACGGGGGTGAGCAGTTCTTC	CASSYADGGEQFF
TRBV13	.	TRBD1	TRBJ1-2	TGTGCCAGCAGCCCGGGGACAGGAGAACATTTCTATGGCTACACCTTC	CASSPGTGEHFYGYTF
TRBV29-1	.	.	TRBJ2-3	TGCAGCGTTGTAGGGACAGATACGCAGTATTTT	CSVVGTDTQYF
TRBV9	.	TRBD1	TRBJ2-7	TGTGCCAGCAGCGTCGGGACAGGGCGCTCCTACGAGCAGTACTTC	CASSVGTGRSYEQYF
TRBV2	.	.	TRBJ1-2	TGTGCCAGCAGTGAAAGGATGACGGGCTATGGCTACACCTTC	CASSERMTGYGYTF
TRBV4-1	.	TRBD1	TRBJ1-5	TGCGCCAGCAGCTCCCGGACAGGGGGACACAATCAGCCCCAGCATTTT	CASSSRTGGHNQPQHF
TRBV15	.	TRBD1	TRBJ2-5	TGTGCCACCAGAACCGGGACAGGAAAAGAGACCCAGTACTTC	CATRTGTGKETQYF
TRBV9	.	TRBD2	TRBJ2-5	TGTGCCAGCAGCGTCGGGGGGGCGGAATGGGAGACCCAGTACTTC	CASSVGGAEWETQYF